This TCR beta chain originates from a study of blood T cell repertoires in COVID-19. Study background: Donors in the United States, Italy and Spain gave samples during acute or convalescent COVID-19. T cells, B-cell-depleted T cells, or PBMCs supplied cDNA or gDNA.

CDR3 length equals 12 residues. The germline V and J ends were trimmed by 9 bases and 0 bases, with 8 bases remaining between them. CDR1 SGHNT and CDR2 YENEEA come from the germline V gene. In the original processing: Nucleated cell number was recorded as an estimate derived from reference gene primer amplification. TCRdb's table, derived via immunoSEQ multiplex PCR, lists solely in-frame clones and lacks some. V, J and clone size were drawn from that table, and D and trimming were deduced from the DNA. The repertoire holds 200,000 to 250,000 clones, 70% to 90% seen once, with about 9.4% in the top ten.

Sequenced input: peripheral blood. This receptor was identified in a woman at least 80 years old with acute or convalescent COVID-19. The chain links TRBV11-3 to TRBJ1-1, with D possibly TRBD1 on 5 matching bases. CDR3 region: CASRDLNTEAFF. The DNA for the CDR3 is TGTGCCAGTAGGGACTTGAACACTGAAGCTTTCTTT.